These 29 T cell receptor beta chains came from one sample sequenced in a study of T and B cells in COVID-19 patients. BIOMED2 TRB-A/B primer pools were used in multiplex TRB PCR. TCRdb itself ran the multiplex PCR reads through MiXCR, one entry per CDR3 protein. The table has some 2,000 distinct CDR3 sequences, roughly 23% seen once. Each TRB amplification used roughly 230-550 ng of genomic DNA from blood. Sequencing input: blood. These receptor sequences come from a human donor with active COVID-19.

This clonotype is medium-sized by share. The V call is TRBV5-6, the J call TRBJ2-7; D perhaps matches TRBD1 (6 bases). V shed 4 bases and J shed 2 bases, with 22 bases lying between them. Germline assignment: CDR1 SGHDT and CDR2 YYEEEE. The CDR3 totals 17 residues. The CDR3 coding sequence is TGTGCCAGCAGCCGAAGGTTGACAGGCCCCAGCCCCTACGAGCAGTACTTC. As protein: CASSRRLTGPSPYEQYF.

The rearrangement joins TRBV20-1 to TRBJ1-1; D possibly corresponds to TRBD1 (6 bases). The CDR3 has 16 amino acids. CDR1 is DFQATT, CDR2 SNEGSKA, per germline (reference sequence). Deletions cut 0 bases from V and 0 bases from J, with 14 bases between. Here the CDR3 DNA reads TGCAGTGCTAGAGATTTCGCACGGGACATGAACACTGAAGCTTTCTTT. Translation: CSARDFARDMNTEAFF.

This clonotype appeared many times. V usage is TRBV6-2 or TRBV6-3 and J usage is TRBJ1-5; TRBD1 matches at 7 bases. Germline V lookup: CDR1 MNHEY, CDR2 SVGEGT. Trimming at V came to 7 bases and at J to 4 bases, leaving 4 bases not matched to a gene. This CDR3 comprises 13 residues. The CDR3: CASTGQENQPQHF. Written as DNA, the CDR3 is TGTGCCAGCACCGGACAGGAAAATCAGCCCCAGCATTTT.

This clonotype was counted only a few times. The chain uses TRBV10-2 and TRBJ2-5, with D possibly TRBD2 on 6 matching bases. The CDR3 has 15 residues. V lost 4 bases, J lost 4 bases, and 16 bases lay in between. Germline V gives CDR1 WSHSY, CDR2 SAAADI. For the CDR3, the DNA is TGCGCCAGCAGTGTTGACGGGGGAGATCGAGAGACCCAGTACTTC. This codes for CASSVDGGDRETQYF.

By frequency in the sample, this clonotype is medium-sized. The chain uses TRBV5-5 and TRBJ2-1; 9 nucleotides agree with TRBD2. Germline V gives CDR1 SGHKS, CDR2 YYEKEE (reference sequence). V dropped 0 bases and J dropped 2; count of bases not matched to a gene: 6. This CDR3 contains 17 residues. The CDR3 loop reads CASSLVVAGGTYNEQFF. The CDR3 DNA reads as TGTGCCAGCAGCTTGGTAGTGGCGGGAGGGACCTACAATGAGCAGTTCTTC. Using reference TRBV5-5 and TRBJ2-1 for the parts outside the CDR3, the full variable domain is DAGVTQSPTHLIKTRGQQVTLRCSPISGHKSVSWYQQVLGQGPQFIFQYYEKEERGRGNFPDRFSARQFPNYSSELNVNALLLGDSALYLCASSLVVAGGTYNEQFFGPGTRLTVL.

The J gene is TRBJ1-2, the V gene TRBV5-1; unclear D gene. CDR3 length equals 13 residues. Trimming pared 3 bases from V and 4 bases from J, leaving 10 bases between. Germline V gene sequence: CDR1 SGHRS, CDR2 YFSETQ. CDR3 region: CASSSDLSYGYTF. CDR3 DNA sequence: TGCGCCAGCAGCTCAGACCTTTCCTATGGCTACACCTTC.

This clonotype has just a few counts. The V and J genes are TRBV20-1 and TRBJ1-1; TRBD1 matches 8 bases. CDR3 length: 12 residues. V lost 6 bases, J lost 2 bases, and 2 bases stayed unmatched. CDR1 is DFQATT and CDR2 is SNEGSKA in the germline V gene (reference sequence). The CDR3 sequence is CSAGTGNTEAFF. In nucleotides, the CDR3 is TGCAGTGCCGGGACAGGTAACACTGAAGCTTTCTTT.

Judged by abundance, this clonotype is large. The rearrangement uses TRBV29-1 and TRBJ2-1; D uncertain. CDR1 and CDR2 (germline): SQVTM, ANQGSEA. With 4 bases removed from V and 0 bases from J, the gap between germline ends came to 10 bases. The CDR3 length is 14 residues. Here the CDR3 reads CSVGGFSSYNEQFF. As DNA, the CDR3 is TGCAGCGTTGGTGGCTTCAGCTCCTACAATGAGCAGTTCTTC.

The rearrangement links TRBV9 to TRBJ2-5; 9 positions agree with TRBD2. The ends lost 4 bases at V and 5 bases at J; junction bases unmatched: 18. The CDR3 totals 18 residues. CDR1 SGDLS and CDR2 YYNGEE come from the germline V gene. CDR3 region: CASSPLGGYSGRGETQYF. The CDR3 nucleotides are TGTGCCAGCAGCCCCCTCGGGGGATATAGCGGGAGAGGTGAGACCCAGTACTTC.

Within the sample, this clonotype is medium-sized. This chain connects TRBV19 to TRBJ1-1; D remains unclear. V was pared by 5 bases and J by 10 bases, with 11 bases between. The CDR3 sequence is 11 residues long. From germline, CDR1 is LNHDA and CDR2 SQIVND (reference sequence). The CDR3 sequence is CASSGSVSAFF. The CDR3 coding sequence is TGTGCCAGTAGTGGAAGCGTCTCAGCTTTCTTT.

This clonotype is deemed medium-sized. The V gene is TRBV6-6, the J gene TRBJ2-1, with TRBD2 as a possible D gene (6 bases). Germline values: CDR1 MNHNY, CDR2 SVGAGI (reference sequence). The CDR3 is made up of 15 amino acids. V dropped 4 bases and J dropped 10 bases, with 20 bases sitting between them. CDR3: CASSSFGGEAGEQFF. The CDR3 coding sequence is TGTGCCAGCAGTTCATTTGGGGGAGAGGCGGGGGAGCAGTTCTTC.

This rearrangement joins TRBV29-1 to TRBJ2-3, with TRBD2 matching over 12 bases. The CDR3 consists of 13 residues. CDR1 and CDR2 (germline): SQVTM, ANQGSEA. V was clipped by 6 bases and J by 4 bases; unmatched bases: 2. Here the CDR3 reads CSVGTSGPDTQYF. DNA for the CDR3: TGCAGCGTGGGGACTAGCGGGCCAGATACGCAGTATTTT.

The chain carries TRBV5-5 and TRBJ1-2; D ambiguous. Germline assignment: CDR1 SGHKS and CDR2 YYEKEE (reference sequence). This CDR3 is 10 amino acids long. The ends were cut back, 3 bases at V and 13 bases at J, with 10 bases in the middle. The CDR3 spells CASSSLPCTF. The CDR3, as DNA: TGTGCCAGCAGCTCCCTACCCTGCACCTTC.

This clonotype is medium-sized within its sample. This chain uses TRBV15 with TRBJ2-6, with 7 bases identical to TRBD2. Germline V gene lookup returns CDR1 LNHNV and CDR2 YYDKDF (reference sequence). The CDR3 loop spans 18 amino acids. V shed 0 bases, J shed 3 bases, and the junction held 8 bases outside the gene matches. The CDR3 region has the DNA TGTGCCACCAGCAGAGATACGGGGGGTGACCGTGGGGCCAACGTCCTGACTTTC. Residues: CATSRDTGGDRGANVLTF.

This clonotype is medium-sized. CDR3 DNA sequence: TGTGCCAGCAGCTTTATGGGACAGGGGTACGAGCAGTACTTC. It specifies CASSFMGQGYEQYF. V gene TRBV12-3 or TRBV12-4 combines with J gene TRBJ2-7; 10 nucleotides match TRBD1. The CDR3 length is 14 residues. V gave up 6 bases and J gave up 4 bases; unmatched junction bases: 6.

This clonotype came up once. This chain links TRBV29-1 with TRBJ2-7; 8 nucleotides align to TRBD1. Germline V gene lookup returns CDR1 SQVTM and CDR2 ANQGSEA. Trimming removed 4 bases from V and 4 bases from J; junction bases left unmatched: 9. The CDR3 runs to 14 residues. The CDR3 coding sequence is TGCAGCGTTGGGTCAGGGGGCGCAGGGTACGAGCAGTACTTC. Protein sequence: CSVGSGGAGYEQYF.

This chain connects TRBV11-2 to TRBJ2-2; D is unclear. V was pared by 5 bases and J by 2 bases, with 3 bases between. Germline V CDR1 and CDR2: SGHAT, FQNNGV. The CDR3 is 12 residues long. The CDR3 nucleotides are TGTGCCAGCAGCGAAAACACCGGGGAGCTGTTTTTT. Translating it yields CASSENTGELFF.

Relative to its sample, this clonotype is medium-sized (0.01 to 0.1%). The genes are TRBV18 and TRBJ2-5; 7 nucleotides agree with TRBD1. In germline, CDR1 is KGHSH, CDR2 LQKENI. CDR3 length: 15 residues. Losses at the gene ends were 1 base for V and 4 bases for J; bases not matched to a gene: 6. The CDR3 loop reads CASSPQTGFGETQYF. CDR3 in DNA: TGTGCCAGCTCACCACAGACAGGGTTTGGAGAGACCCAGTACTTC.

The chain combines TRBV5-1 with TRBJ2-2, with 7 bases that match TRBD2. The CDR3 is 16 residues long. Germline CDR1 reads SGHRS; CDR2 reads YFSETQ. Trimming at V came to 1 base and at J to 4 bases, leaving 7 bases not matched to a gene. CDR3 protein: CASSLQGGSRTGELFF. CDR3 bases: TGCGCCAGCAGCTTGCAGGGCGGGAGTCGCACCGGGGAGCTGTTTTTT. Full variable domain (rest looked up from reference TRBV5-1 and TRBJ2-2): KAGVTQTPRYLIKTRGQQVTLSCSPISGHRSVSWYQQTPGQGLQFLFEYFSETQRNKGNFPGRFSGRQFSNSRSEMNVSTLELGDSALYLCASSLQGGSRTGELFFGEGSRLTVL.

This clonotype appeared a single time. The CDR3: CASSIGTGDEQFF. The CDR3 DNA follows: TGTGCCAGTAGTATTGGGACAGGGGATGAGCAGTTCTTC. The chain is built from TRBV19 and TRBJ2-1, with TRBD1 matching over 10 bases. CDR1 and CDR2 from the germline V gene are LNHDA and SQIVND (reference sequence). The CDR3 has 13 amino acids. The junction had 1 base not matched to a gene; V was cut back by 3 bases and J by 8 bases.

Judged by abundance, this clonotype is medium-sized. This chain joins TRBV27 and TRBJ2-1; 10 bases match TRBD2. V was pared by 5 bases and J by 4 bases, with 5 bases of the junction left unmatched. The CDR3 spans 15 residues. Germline-derived CDR1 and CDR2 are MNHEY and SMNVEV (reference sequence). CDR3 amino acids: CASSVGLATYNEQFF. The CDR3 nucleotides read TGTGCCAGCAGTGTGGGACTAGCGACATACAATGAGCAGTTCTTC.

V usage is TRBV20-1 and J usage is TRBJ1-5, with D hard to call. The CDR3 sequence is 16 residues long. The V gene lost 0 bases and the J gene lost 4 bases, with 16 bases spanning the gap. In germline, CDR1 is DFQATT, CDR2 SNEGSKA (reference sequence). As DNA, the CDR3 is TGCAGTGCTAGAGATGGGAGCGGGGTCAGGAATCAGCCCCAGCATTTT. This codes for CSARDGSGVRNQPQHF.

This clonotype rates as medium-sized. The chain joins TRBV19 to TRBJ1-5; 9 nucleotides agree with TRBD1. Losses at the gene ends were 7 bases for V and 0 bases for J; bases not matched to a gene: 13. This CDR3 is built from 18 residues. CDR1 is LNHDA and CDR2 is SQIVND in the germline V gene (reference sequence). The CDR3 is CASKTRATGGPSNQPQHF. CDR3 nucleotides: TGTGCCAGTAAAACCCGTGCGACAGGGGGGCCTAGCAATCAGCCCCAGCATTTT.

By frequency in the sample, this clonotype is large. The chain uses TRBV29-1 and TRBJ2-7, with a weak D call TRBD2 (5 bases). The CDR3 runs 12 residues. V lost 4 bases, J lost 2 bases, and 9 bases lay in between. Germline lookup yields CDR1 SQVTM and CDR2 ANQGSEA. The CDR3 DNA reads TGCAGCGTTGGCGGGCAGCCCTACGAGCAGTACTTC. It encodes CSVGGQPYEQYF.

Concerning this clonotype itself: The junction departs from the called germline gene at one end, perhaps through a read error. This rearrangement joins TRBV5-3 to TRBJ2-7, with 11 bases lining up with TRBD2. TRBV5-3 is an ORF, with its function uncertain. The CDR3 has 16 residues. CDR3 loop: CASSLVLAGVDHEQYF. The CDR3 nucleotides are TGTGCCAGCAGCTTGGTACTAGCGGGAGTCGACCACGAGCAGTACTTC.

By sample share, this clonotype is medium-sized. The junction does not match germline at one end; this may be a read error. This chain connects TRBV6-5 to TRBJ2-7; TRBD2 agrees at 10 bases. This CDR3 region has 14 residues. Per the germline V gene, CDR1 is MNHEY and CDR2 is SVGAGI. The CDR3 bases are TGTGCCAGCAGCCAGCGGGAGGGCGACTACGAGCGGTACTTC. Protein: CASSQREGDYERYF.

As concerns this clonotype: A single base separates this from a much larger clone, so it may be a read error. V is TRBV6-6 and J is TRBJ2-2, with D unresolved. V lost 0 bases to trimming and J lost 5 bases, with 10 bases between them. CDR1 is MNHNY, CDR2 SVGAGI, per germline (reference sequence). The CDR3 has 15 amino acids. The CDR3 here is CASSYSRWLTGELFF. Written as DNA, the CDR3 is TGTGCCAGCAGTTACTCGAGGTGGCTAACCGGGGAGCTGTTTTTT.

In its sample, this clonotype was seen many times. The genes are TRBV18 and TRBJ1-5, with 10 bases aligning to TRBD1. Germline V gene lookup returns CDR1 KGHSH and CDR2 LQKENI. This CDR3 is built from 17 residues. V lost 6 bases, J lost 7 bases, and 15 bases stayed unmatched. CDR3 DNA: TGTGCCAGCTCGCGTGAGCCGGGACAGGGGTCCGGGCAGCCCCAGCATTTT. Protein product: CASSREPGQGSGQPQHF.

This clonotype was seen repeatedly, ten times or more. The chain couples TRBV7-9 to TRBJ2-7; D is perhaps TRBD2 (5 bases). The CDR3 runs to 13 residues. V was shortened by 5 bases and J by 4 bases, with 12 bases between the two germline ends. Germline CDR1 reads SEHNR; CDR2 reads FQNEAQ (reference sequence). The CDR3 DNA follows: TGTGCCAGCAGCCCGAGGGTGGGGTACGAGCAGTACTTC. It yields the protein CASSPRVGYEQYF.